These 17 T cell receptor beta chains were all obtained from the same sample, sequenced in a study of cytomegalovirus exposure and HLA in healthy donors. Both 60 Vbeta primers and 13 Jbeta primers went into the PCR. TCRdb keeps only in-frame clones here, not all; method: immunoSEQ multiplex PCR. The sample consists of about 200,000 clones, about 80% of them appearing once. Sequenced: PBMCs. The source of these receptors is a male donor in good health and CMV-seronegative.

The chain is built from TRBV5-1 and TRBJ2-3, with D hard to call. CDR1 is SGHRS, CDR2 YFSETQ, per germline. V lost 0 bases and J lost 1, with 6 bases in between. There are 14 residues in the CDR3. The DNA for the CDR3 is TGCGCCAGCAGCTTGGCCGGTGGCACAGATACGCAGTATTTT. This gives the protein CASSLAGGTDTQYF.

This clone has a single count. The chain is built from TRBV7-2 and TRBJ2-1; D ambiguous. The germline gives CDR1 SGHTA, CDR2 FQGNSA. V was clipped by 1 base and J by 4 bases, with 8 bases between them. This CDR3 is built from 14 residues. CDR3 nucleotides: TGTGCCAGCAGCTTAGTCGAGCTATACAATGAGCAGTTCTTC. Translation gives CASSLVELYNEQFF.

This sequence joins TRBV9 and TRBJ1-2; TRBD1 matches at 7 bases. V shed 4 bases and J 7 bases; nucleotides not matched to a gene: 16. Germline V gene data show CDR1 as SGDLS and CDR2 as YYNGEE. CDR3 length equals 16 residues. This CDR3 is CASSTTSLTGTGGYTF. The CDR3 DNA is TGTGCCAGCAGCACCACCTCCTTGACAGGGACGGGTGGCTACACCTTC.

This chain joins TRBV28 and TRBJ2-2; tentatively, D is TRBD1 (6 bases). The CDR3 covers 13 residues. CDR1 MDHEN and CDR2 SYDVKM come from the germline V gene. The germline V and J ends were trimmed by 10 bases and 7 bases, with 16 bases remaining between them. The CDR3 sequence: CAISRRGGGELFF. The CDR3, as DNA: TGTGCCATCTCACGAAGAGGGGGCGGGGAGCTGTTTTTT.

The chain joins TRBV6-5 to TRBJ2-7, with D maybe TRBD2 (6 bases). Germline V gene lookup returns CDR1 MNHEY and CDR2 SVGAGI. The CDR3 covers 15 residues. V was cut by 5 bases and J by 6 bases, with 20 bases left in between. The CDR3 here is CASSPPRGEASEQYF. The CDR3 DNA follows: TGTGCCAGCAGTCCCCCACGAGGGGAGGCATCCGAGCAGTACTTC.

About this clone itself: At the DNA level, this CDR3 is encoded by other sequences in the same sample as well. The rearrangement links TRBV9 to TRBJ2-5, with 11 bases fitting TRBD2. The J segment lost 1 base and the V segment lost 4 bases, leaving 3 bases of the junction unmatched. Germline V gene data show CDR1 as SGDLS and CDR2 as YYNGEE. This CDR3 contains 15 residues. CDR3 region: CASSPGTSGQETQYF. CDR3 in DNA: TGTGCCAGCAGCCCTGGGACTAGCGGCCAAGAGACCCAGTACTTC.

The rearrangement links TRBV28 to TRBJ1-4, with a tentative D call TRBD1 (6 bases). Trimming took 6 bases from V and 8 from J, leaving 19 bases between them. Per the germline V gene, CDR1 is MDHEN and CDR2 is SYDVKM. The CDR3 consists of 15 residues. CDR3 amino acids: CASRRQAGDLEKLFF. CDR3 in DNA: TGTGCCAGCAGAAGACAGGCTGGAGATTTGGAAAAACTGTTTTTT.

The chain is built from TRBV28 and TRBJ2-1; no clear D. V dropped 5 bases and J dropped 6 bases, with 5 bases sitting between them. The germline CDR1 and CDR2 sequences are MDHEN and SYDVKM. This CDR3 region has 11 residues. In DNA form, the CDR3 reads TGTGCCAGCAGTCGGTCCAATGAGCAGTTCTTC. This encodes CASSRSNEQFF.

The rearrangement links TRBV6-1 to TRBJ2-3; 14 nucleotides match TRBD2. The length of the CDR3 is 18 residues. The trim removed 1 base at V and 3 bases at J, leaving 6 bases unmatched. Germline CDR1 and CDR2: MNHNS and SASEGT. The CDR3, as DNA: TGTGCCAGCAGTGAAGAGACTAGCGGGAGGGCCTTTACAGATACGCAGTATTTT. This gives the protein CASSEETSGRAFTDTQYF.

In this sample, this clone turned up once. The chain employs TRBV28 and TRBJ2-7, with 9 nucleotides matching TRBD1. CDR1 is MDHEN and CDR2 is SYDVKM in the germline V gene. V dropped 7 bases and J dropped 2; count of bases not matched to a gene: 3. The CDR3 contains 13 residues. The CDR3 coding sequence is TGTGCCAGCAAAACAGGGGGCCCCTACGAGCAGTACTTC. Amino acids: CASKTGGPYEQYF. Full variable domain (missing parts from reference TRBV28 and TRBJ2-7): DVKVTQSSRYLVKRTGEKVFLECVQDMDHENMFWYRQDPGLGLRLIYFSYDVKMKEKGDIPEGYSVSREKKERFSLILESASTNQTSMYLCASKTGGPYEQYFGPGTRLTVT.

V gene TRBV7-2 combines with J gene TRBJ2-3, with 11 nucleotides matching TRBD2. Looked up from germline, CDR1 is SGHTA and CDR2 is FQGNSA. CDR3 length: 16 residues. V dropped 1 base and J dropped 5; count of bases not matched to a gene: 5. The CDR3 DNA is TGTGCCAGCAGCTTAGTTTCAGGACTAGCGGGAGATACGCAGTATTTT. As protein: CASSLVSGLAGDTQYF.

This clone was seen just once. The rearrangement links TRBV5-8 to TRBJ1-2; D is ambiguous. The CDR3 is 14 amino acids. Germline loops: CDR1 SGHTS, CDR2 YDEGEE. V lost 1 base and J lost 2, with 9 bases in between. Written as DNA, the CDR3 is TGTGCCAGCAGCTTGAACCACCTAAACTATGGCTACACCTTC. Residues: CASSLNHLNYGYTF.

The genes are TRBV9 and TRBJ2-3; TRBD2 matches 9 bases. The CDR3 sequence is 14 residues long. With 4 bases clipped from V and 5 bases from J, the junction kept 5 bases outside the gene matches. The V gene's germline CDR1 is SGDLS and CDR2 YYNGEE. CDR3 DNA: TGTGCCAGCAGCTCTAGCGGGAAATTAGATACGCAGTATTTT. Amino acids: CASSSSGKLDTQYF.

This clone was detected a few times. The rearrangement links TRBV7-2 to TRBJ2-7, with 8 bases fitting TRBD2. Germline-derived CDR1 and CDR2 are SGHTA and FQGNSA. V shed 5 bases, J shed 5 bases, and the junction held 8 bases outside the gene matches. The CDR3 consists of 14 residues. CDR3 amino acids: CASSIRRGENEQYF. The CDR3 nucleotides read TGTGCCAGCAGCATTAGGCGGGGGGAAAACGAGCAGTACTTC.

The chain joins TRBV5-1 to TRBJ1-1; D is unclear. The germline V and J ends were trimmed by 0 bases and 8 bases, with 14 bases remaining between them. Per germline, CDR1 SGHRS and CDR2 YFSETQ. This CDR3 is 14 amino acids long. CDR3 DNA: TGCGCCAGCAGCTTGGAGGCCCGGGTCTTCGAAGCTTTCTTT. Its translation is CASSLEARVFEAFF.

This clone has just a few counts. CDR3 sequence reads: CASSVGRGQGEDYGYTF. The CDR3 region has the DNA TGTGCCAGCAGCGTAGGCCGAGGACAGGGGGAAGACTATGGCTACACCTTC. The chain uses TRBV9 and TRBJ1-2; 10 bases agree with TRBD1. Germline V lookup: CDR1 SGDLS, CDR2 YYNGEE. Trimming at V came to 0 bases and at J to 3 bases, leaving 8 bases not matched to a gene. The CDR3 extends over 17 amino acids.

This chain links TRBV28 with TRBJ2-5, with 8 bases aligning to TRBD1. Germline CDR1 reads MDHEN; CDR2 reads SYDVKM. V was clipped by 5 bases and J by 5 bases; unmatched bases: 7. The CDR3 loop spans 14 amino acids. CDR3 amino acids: CASSTGRTGETQYF. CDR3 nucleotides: TGTGCCAGCAGTACAGGGAGGACAGGGGAGACCCAGTACTTC. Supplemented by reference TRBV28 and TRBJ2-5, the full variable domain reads DVKVTQSSRYLVKRTGEKVFLECVQDMDHENMFWYRQDPGLGLRLIYFSYDVKMKEKGDIPEGYSVSREKKERFSLILESASTNQTSMYLCASSTGRTGETQYFGPGTRLLVL.